The 5 T cell receptor beta chains given below trace back to one sample, sequenced in a study of cytomegalovirus exposure and HLA in healthy donors. The PCR contained 60 Vbeta and 13 Jbeta primers. Only in-frame clones appear in the TCRdb table, and some are missing; sequencing was by immunoSEQ multiplex PCR. The table includes 150,000 to 200,000 clones, around 67% detected once. Specimen: PBMCs. All receptors derive from a woman aged 18-29 years in good health and CMV-seropositive.

The rearrangement uses TRBV10-3 and TRBJ2-1; 11 bases are a match to TRBD2. This CDR3 has 17 residues. The germline CDR1 and CDR2 sequences are ENHRY and SYGVKD. V lost 1 base and J lost 8; bases outside the gene matches: 10. The chain's CDR3 is CAISEFLAGGNRHEQFF. In DNA, the CDR3 is TGTGCCATCAGTGAGTTTCTAGCGGGGGGCAACAGGCATGAGCAGTTCTTC.

The rearrangement links TRBV19 to TRBJ2-1; 10 positions match TRBD2. The germline CDR1 and CDR2 sequences are LNHDA and SQIVND (reference sequence). The CDR3 is 16 residues long. Trimming at V came to 5 bases and at J to 4 bases, leaving 8 bases not matched to a gene. DNA of the CDR3: TGTGCCAGTAGTTTGGGTACTAGCGGGGCATACAATGAGCAGTTCTTC. It is translated as CASSLGTSGAYNEQFF.

The chain links TRBV27 to TRBJ1-3; D remains unclear. Germline V gene lookup returns CDR1 MNHEY and CDR2 SMNVEV (reference sequence). Trimming took off 3 bases at V and 1 base at J, with 7 bases between the two ends. The CDR3 covers 14 residues. CDR3 amino acids: CASSLGVSGNTIYF. The DNA of the CDR3 is TGTGCCAGCAGTTTGGGCGTATCTGGAAACACCATATATTTT.

As to this clone: The same CDR3 is also encoded by other DNA sequences in this sample. The V gene is TRBV6-1, the J gene TRBJ1-5, with 7 bases lining up with TRBD1. Germline trimming cut 4 bases from V and 4 bases from J; bases unmatched to any gene: 7. The CDR3 is 15 residues long. The germline gives CDR1 MNHNS, CDR2 SASEGT. CDR3 coding DNA: TGTGCCAGCAGTGTAGTAGAGGGGGCAAATCAGCCCCAGCATTTT. It codes for CASSVVEGANQPQHF.

The V call is TRBV4-2, the J call TRBJ2-7, with 9 bases fitting TRBD2. Per germline, CDR1 LGHNA and CDR2 YNFKEQ. V shed 2 bases, J shed 0 bases, and the junction held 17 bases outside the gene matches. The CDR3 has 20 amino acids. CDR3: CASSQSGSRRGGASSYEQYF. The CDR3 bases are TGTGCCAGCAGCCAATCGGGGTCGAGGCGGGGGGGGGCCAGCTCCTACGAGCAGTACTTC.